This TCR beta chain derives from a study of blood T cell repertoires in COVID-19. Study-wide background: Sites in the United States, Italy and Spain provided acute and convalescent COVID-19 samples. T cells, B-cell-depleted T cells, or PBMCs provided the cDNA or gDNA that served as material.

As handled by the study authors: Amplification of reference gene primers provided the estimated nucleated cell counts. Sequencing was performed with immunoSEQ multiplex PCR; in TCRdb, only in-frame clones are kept and a portion is missing. For V, J and clone size, that table is used; D and trimming come from the DNA. The profile shows about 220,000 clones, around 80% of them singletons. The V end lost 0 bases, the J end lost 1 base, and 15 bases lay between the germline ends. CDR1 is LGHNA and CDR2 is YNFKEQ in the germline V gene. The CDR3 length is 17 residues. The chain uses TRBV4-2 and TRBJ1-1; the D is unclear. The sequenced material came from peripheral blood. This TCR came from a woman in her 50s with acute or convalescent COVID-19. CDR3 sequence: CASSQELTYGGNTEAFF. The DNA of the CDR3 is TGTGCCAGCAGCCAAGAGTTAACGTACGGAGGGAACACTGAAGCTTTCTTT.